The source of this T cell receptor beta chain is a study of T cells after yellow fever vaccination. Study-level background: SMART-Seq v4 Ultra Low Input prepared the low-cell-number fractions.

TCRdb redid the calling of the 5' RACE reads with MiXCR, one entry per CDR3 protein. This sample carries 450,000 to 550,000 distinct CDR3 sequences, about 19% of them seen once, and the ten largest clones take roughly 13%. This clonotype occurred a few times. The sequences come from PBMCs, collected 15 days after the yellow fever booster vaccination. The source of this sequence is a man aged 30 to 45 who received the YFV17D yellow fever vaccine.

CDR3 nucleotides: TGTGCCAGCTCACCACGGAAATTTGATACGCAGTATTTT. The encoded protein is CASSPRKFDTQYF. The V gene is TRBV18, the J gene TRBJ2-3; D gene uncertain. The CDR3 runs to 13 residues. Trimming left V 1 base short and J 6 bases short, with 8 bases between. Germline V gene data show CDR1 as KGHSH and CDR2 as LQKENI.